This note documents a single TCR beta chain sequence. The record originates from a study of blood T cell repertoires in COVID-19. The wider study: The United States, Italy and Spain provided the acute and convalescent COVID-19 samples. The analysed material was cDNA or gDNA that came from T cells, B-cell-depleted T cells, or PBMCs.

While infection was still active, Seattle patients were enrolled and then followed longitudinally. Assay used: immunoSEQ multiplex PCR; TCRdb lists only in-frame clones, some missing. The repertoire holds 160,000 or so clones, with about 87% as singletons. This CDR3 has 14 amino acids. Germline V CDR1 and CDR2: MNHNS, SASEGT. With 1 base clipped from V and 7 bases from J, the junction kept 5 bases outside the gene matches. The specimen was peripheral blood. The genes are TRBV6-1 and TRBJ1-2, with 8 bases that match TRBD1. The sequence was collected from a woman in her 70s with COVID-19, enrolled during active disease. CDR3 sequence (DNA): TGTGCCAGCAGTGAAGGGACAGGGTACGGTGGCTACACCTTC. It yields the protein CASSEGTGYGGYTF.